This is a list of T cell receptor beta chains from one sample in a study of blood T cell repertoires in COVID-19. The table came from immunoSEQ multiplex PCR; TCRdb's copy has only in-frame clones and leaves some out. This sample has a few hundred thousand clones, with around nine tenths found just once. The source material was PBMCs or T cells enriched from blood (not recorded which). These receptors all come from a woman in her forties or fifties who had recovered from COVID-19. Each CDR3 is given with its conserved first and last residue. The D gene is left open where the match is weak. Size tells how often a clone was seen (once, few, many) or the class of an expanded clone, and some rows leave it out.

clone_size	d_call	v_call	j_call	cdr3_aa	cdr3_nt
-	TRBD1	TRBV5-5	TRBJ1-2	CASSQGTGDYGYTF	TGTGCCAGCAGTCAAGGGACAGGCGACTATGGCTACACCTTC
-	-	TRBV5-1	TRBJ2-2	CASSGGSTNTGELFF	TGCGCCAGCAGCGGCGGTAGTACGAACACCGGGGAGCTGTTTTTT
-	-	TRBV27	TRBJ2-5	CASSLFGIGTQYF	TGTGCCAGCAGTTTATTCGGGATTGGGACCCAGTACTTC
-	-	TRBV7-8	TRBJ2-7	CASSLAGAYEQYF	TGTGCCAGCAGCTTAGCCGGAGCCTACGAGCAGTACTTC
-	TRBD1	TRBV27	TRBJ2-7	CASSYIGTGPPYEQYF	TGTGCCAGCAGTTACATCGGGACAGGGCCCCCCTACGAGCAGTACTTC
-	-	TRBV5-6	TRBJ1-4	CASSLGGGEKLFF	TGTGCCAGCAGCTTAGGTGGAGGTGAAAAACTGTTTTTT
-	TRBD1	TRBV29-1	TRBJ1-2	CSVEWTGHYGYTF	TGCAGCGTTGAGTGGACAGGGCATTATGGCTACACCTTC
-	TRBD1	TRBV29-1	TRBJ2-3	CSVDRGRMGGTDTQYF	TGCAGCGTTGACAGGGGGCGAATGGGAGGCACAGATACGCAGTATTTT
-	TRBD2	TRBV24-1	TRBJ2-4	CATPRGLAGIAKNIQYF	TGTGCCACCCCCCGTGGACTAGCGGGGATAGCCAAAAACATTCAGTACTTC
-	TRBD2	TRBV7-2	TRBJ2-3	CASSFRTSASTDTQYF	TGTGCCAGCAGCTTCCGGACTAGCGCGAGCACAGATACGCAGTATTTT
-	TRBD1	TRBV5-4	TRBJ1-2	CASSSRGTANYGYTF	TGTGCCAGCAGCTCTCGCGGGACAGCCAACTATGGCTACACCTTC
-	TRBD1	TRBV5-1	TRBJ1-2	CASSFRQGGYGYTF	TGCGCCAGCAGCTTCCGACAGGGCGGGTATGGCTACACCTTC
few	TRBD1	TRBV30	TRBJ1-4	CAWSTRTGGNEKLFF	TGTGCCTGGAGTACACGAACAGGGGGTAATGAAAAACTGTTTTTT
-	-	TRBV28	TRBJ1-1	CASTTRWSGDPRFRNTEAFF	TGTGCCAGCACCACACGCTGGTCGGGGGACCCTCGGTTTCGGAACACTGAAGCTTTCTTT
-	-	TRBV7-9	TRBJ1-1	CASSFDSNTEAFF	TGTGCCAGCAGCTTCGACAGTAACACTGAAGCTTTCTTT
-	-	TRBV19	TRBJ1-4	CASSRRRGDEKLFF	TGTGCCAGTAGTCGGCGCCGGGGGGATGAAAAACTGTTTTTT
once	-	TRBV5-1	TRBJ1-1	CASSPSGLTEAFF	TGCGCCAGCAGCCCTTCGGGACTTACTGAAGCTTTCTTT
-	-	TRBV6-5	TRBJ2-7	CASSRGDSSIYEQYF	TGTGCCAGCAGTAGGGGGGACAGTTCTATCTACGAGCAGTACTTC
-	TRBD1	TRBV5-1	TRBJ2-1	CASSLGGTGLALGEQFF	TGCGCCAGCAGCTTGGGAGGGACAGGGCTGGCCCTAGGAGAGCAGTTCTTC
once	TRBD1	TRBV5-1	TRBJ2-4	CASSPGTGDIQYF	TGCGCCAGCAGTCCAGGGACAGGGGACATTCAGTACTTC
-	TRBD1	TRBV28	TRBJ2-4	CASSLPLGQGNIQYF	TGTGCCAGCAGTTTACCACTAGGACAGGGTAACATTCAGTACTTC
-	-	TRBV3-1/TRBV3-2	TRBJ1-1	CASSQVLVPTGTEAFF	TGTGCCAGCAGCCAAGTATTGGTCCCTACGGGCACTGAAGCTTTCTTT
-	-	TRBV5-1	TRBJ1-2	CASRRAPDGNYGYTF	TGCGCCAGCAGGCGGGCCCCCGACGGAAACTATGGCTACACCTTC
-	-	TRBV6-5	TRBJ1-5	CASSYRGGGNQPQHF	TGTGCCAGCAGTTACAGGGGTGGTGGCAATCAGCCCCAGCATTTT
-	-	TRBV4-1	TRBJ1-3	CASSQDWAQGFGNTIYF	TGCGCCAGCAGCCAAGATTGGGCGCAGGGGTTTGGAAACACCATATATTTT
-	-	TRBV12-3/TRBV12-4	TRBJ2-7	CASSLARGLEQYF	TGTGCCAGCAGTTTAGCGCGCGGTCTCGAGCAGTACTTC
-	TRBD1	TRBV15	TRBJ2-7	CATGFGQGSYEQYF	TGTGCCACCGGATTTGGACAGGGGTCTTACGAGCAGTACTTC
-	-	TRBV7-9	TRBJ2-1	CASSKPGLPNEQFF	TGTGCCAGCAGCAAACCGGGACTCCCGAATGAGCAGTTCTTC
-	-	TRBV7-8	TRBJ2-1	CASSSTRTPRLNEQFF	TGTGCCAGCAGCTCGACCAGAACCCCGAGGCTGAATGAGCAGTTCTTC
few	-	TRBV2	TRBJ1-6	CASVSRGAGFSPLHF	TGTGCCAGCGTATCTCGCGGGGCGGGTTTTTCACCCCTCCACTTT
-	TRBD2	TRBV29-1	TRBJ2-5	CSVAGTSGGGRMETQYF	TGCAGCGTGGCCGGGACTAGCGGGGGGGGCCGTATGGAGACCCAGTACTTC
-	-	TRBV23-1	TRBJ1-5	CASSQSYSGSPQHF	TGCGCCAGCAGTCAATCGTACAGCGGATCGCCCCAGCATTTT
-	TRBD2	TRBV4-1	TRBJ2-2	CASSRTSGGYTGELFF	TGCGCCAGCAGCCGTACTAGCGGGGGGTACACCGGGGAGCTGTTTTTT
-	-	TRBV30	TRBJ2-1	CAWTFPPNEQFF	TGTGCCTGGACCTTTCCCCCCAATGAGCAGTTCTTC
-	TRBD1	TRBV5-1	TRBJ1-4	CASSAGGSFNEKLFF	TGCGCCAGCAGCGCAGGGGGCTCTTTCAATGAAAAACTGTTTTTT
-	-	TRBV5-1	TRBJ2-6	CASSWGHTGANVLTF	TGCGCCAGCAGCTGGGGACACACTGGGGCCAACGTCCTGACTTTC
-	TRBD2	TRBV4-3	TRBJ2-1	CASSQDPPAGTYNEQFF	TGCGCCAGCAGCCAAGATCCCCCAGCGGGGACCTACAATGAGCAGTTCTTC
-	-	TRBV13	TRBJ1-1	CASSPRRASYTEAFF	TGTGCCAGCAGCCCAAGGCGGGCTTCCTACACTGAAGCTTTCTTT
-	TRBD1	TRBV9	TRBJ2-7	CASSPGTGVSYEQYF	TGTGCCAGCAGCCCCGGGACAGGAGTCTCCTACGAGCAGTACTTC
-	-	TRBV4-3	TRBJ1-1	CASSQDLTGLNTEAFF	TGCGCCAGCAGCCAAGATTTGACAGGACTGAACACTGAAGCTTTCTTT
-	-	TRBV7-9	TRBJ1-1	CASSLGYGSQKNTEAFF	TGTGCCAGCAGCTTAGGTTACGGGTCCCAAAAGAACACTGAAGCTTTCTTT
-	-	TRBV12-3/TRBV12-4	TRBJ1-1	CASSLRQDTEAFF	TGTGCCAGCAGTCTCCGACAGGACACTGAAGCTTTCTTT
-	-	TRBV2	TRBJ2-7	CASSTGFRGYEQYF	TGTGCCAGCAGTACAGGGTTTCGAGGCTACGAGCAGTACTTC
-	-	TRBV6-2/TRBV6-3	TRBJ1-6	CASSYSGGLHSPLHF	TGTGCCAGCAGTTACTCGGGGGGGTTGCATTCACCCCTCCACTTT
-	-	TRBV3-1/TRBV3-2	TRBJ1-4	CASSSANEKLFF	TGTGCCAGCAGCTCTGCTAATGAAAAACTGTTTTTT
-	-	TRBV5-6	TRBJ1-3	CASSLRPGLSGNTIYF	TGTGCCAGCAGCCTACGCCCCGGACTCTCTGGAAACACCATATATTTT
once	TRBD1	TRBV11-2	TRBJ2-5	CASSRTGAGLQETQYF	TGTGCCAGCAGCCGGACAGGGGCAGGTCTACAAGAGACCCAGTACTTC
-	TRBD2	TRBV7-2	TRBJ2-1	CASGPSGGAYEQFF	TGTGCCAGCGGACCTAGCGGGGGGGCCTATGAGCAGTTCTTC
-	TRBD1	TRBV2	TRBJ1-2	CASRTAGTGGYGYTF	TGTGCCAGCAGAACCGCCGGGACAGGGGGCTATGGCTACACCTTC
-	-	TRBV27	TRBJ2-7	CASSTGTINYEQYF	TGTGCCAGCAGCACCGGGACAATTAACTACGAGCAGTACTTC
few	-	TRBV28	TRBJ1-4	CASNWQREKLFF	TGTGCCAGCAATTGGCAGCGGGAAAAACTGTTTTTT